The 13 T cell receptor beta chains presented below share a single source sample, sequenced in a study of OX40 agonist ivuxolimab in advanced cancers. The table came from immunoSEQ multiplex PCR; TCRdb's copy has only in-frame clones and leaves some out. Altogether under 65,000 clones are present, around 80% being singletons, with the ten largest covering over 2%. The sample consisted of CD4+ or CD8+ T cells sorted from blood, taken in a trial of the OX40 agonist ivuxolimab. The receptors shown here come from an adult with an advanced solid tumor such as melanoma, head and neck, liver or kidney cancer.

The chain is built from TRBV5-4 and TRBJ2-1, with 7 nucleotides matching TRBD2. V shed 4 bases and J 6 bases; nucleotides not matched to a gene: 10. CDR3 size: 15 residues. Looked up from germline, CDR1 is SGHNT and CDR2 is YYREEE (reference sequence). The CDR3 loop reads CASSLSGGRSNEQFF. The CDR3 DNA is TGTGCCAGCAGCCTCTCGGGCGGGAGAAGCAATGAGCAGTTCTTC.

V is TRBV18 and J is TRBJ1-6; TRBD1 agrees at 10 bases. CDR1 is KGHSH, CDR2 LQKENI, per germline. The trim removed 4 bases at V and 7 bases at J, leaving 1 base unmatched. The CDR3 spans 14 residues. CDR3 residues: CASSQGQGNSPLHF. DNA for the CDR3: TGTGCCAGCTCACAGGGACAGGGGAATTCACCCCTCCACTTT. The full variable domain, rest sourced from reference TRBV18 and TRBJ1-6, is NAGVMQNPRHLVRRRGQEARLRCSPMKGHSHVYWYRQLPEEGLKFMVYLQKENIIDESGMPKERFSAEFPKEGPSILRIQQVVRGDSAAYFCASSQGQGNSPLHFGNGTRLTVT.

The chain has TRBV28 and TRBJ2-3, with D perhaps assigned TRBD1 or TRBD2 (5 bases each). Trimming pared 2 bases from V and 1 base from J, leaving 22 bases between. Germline V CDR1 and CDR2: MDHEN, SYDVKM. The CDR3 runs 19 residues. CDR3 residues: CASSLGSGLARVRTDTQYF. CDR3 sequence (DNA): TGTGCCAGCAGTTTAGGGTCAGGGTTAGCGCGGGTCCGCACAGATACGCAGTATTTT.

J is TRBJ2-5 and V is TRBV5-5; the D gene is possibly TRBD2 (5 bases). The CDR3 has 14 residues. The V gene lost 0 bases and the J gene lost 5 bases, with 11 bases spanning the gap. CDR1 is SGHKS and CDR2 is YYEKEE in the germline V gene (reference sequence). CDR3 loop: CASSLGSPGETQYF. As DNA, the CDR3 is TGTGCCAGCAGCTTGGGGTCCCCGGGGGAGACCCAGTACTTC.

The chain joins TRBV11-2 to TRBJ2-2; 8 bases line up with TRBD2. Germline loops: CDR1 SGHAT, CDR2 FQNNGV. There are 16 residues in the CDR3. Trimming took 7 bases from V and 4 from J; bases not matched to a gene: 11. The CDR3: CASTPGAGGFTGELFF. DNA of the CDR3: TGTGCCAGCACCCCTGGGGCGGGGGGTTTCACCGGGGAGCTGTTTTTT.

The chain combines TRBV11-2 with TRBJ2-2; no definite D call. Trimming took 5 bases from V and 4 from J, leaving 14 bases between them. This CDR3 is 15 amino acids long. CDR1 is SGHAT and CDR2 is FQNNGV in the germline V gene. DNA for the CDR3: TGTGCCAGCAGCCCGACCCGAGGTGCCACCGGGGAGCTGTTTTTT. Translation gives CASSPTRGATGELFF.

This clone appeared once. This chain links TRBV4-2 with TRBJ2-2; D unclear. V dropped 4 bases and J dropped 7 bases, with 19 bases sitting between them. Germline V gives CDR1 LGHNA, CDR2 YNFKEQ. The CDR3 has 16 residues. The CDR3 loop reads CASSLILGQFDGELFF. In DNA, the CDR3 is TGTGCCAGCAGCCTGATATTGGGTCAGTTCGACGGGGAGCTGTTTTTT.

The J gene is TRBJ1-1, the V gene TRBV19; maybe TRBD1 (6 bases). The V end was cut by 10 bases, the J end by 1 base, with 13 bases between. Looked up from germline, CDR1 is LNHDA and CDR2 is SQIVND (reference sequence). There are 13 residues in the CDR3. The CDR3 reads CATRQVGNTEAFF. Written as DNA, the CDR3 is TGTGCCACTCGACAGGTCGGGAACACTGAAGCTTTCTTT.

The chain couples TRBV30 to TRBJ2-7, with 11 bases matching TRBD2. The CDR3 runs 17 residues. From germline, CDR1 is GTSNPN and CDR2 SVGIG (reference sequence). With V trimmed by 1 base and J by 4 bases, 12 bases remained unmatched. The CDR3 region has the DNA TGTGCCTGGAGTGGGTTTCGTAGCGGGAGGGCACCTTACGAGCAGTACTTC. This sequence encodes CAWSGFRSGRAPYEQYF.

J is TRBJ1-6 and V is TRBV18, with a weak D call TRBD1 (6 bases). CDR3 length: 14 amino acids. Trimming pared 1 base from V and 7 bases from J, leaving 8 bases between. The germline CDR1 and CDR2 sequences are KGHSH and LQKENI. The CDR3, as DNA: TGTGCCAGCTCACCACAGCAGGGGAATTCACCCCTCCACTTT. Translated, it gives CASSPQQGNSPLHF.

The rearrangement uses TRBV19 and TRBJ2-3; no reliable D call. Trimming shortened V by 1 base and J by 5 bases, and 1 base separated the two germline ends. The CDR3 totals 11 residues. CDR1 and CDR2 from the germline V gene are LNHDA and SQIVND (reference sequence). The CDR3 DNA is TGTGCCAGTAGTATAGGAGATACGCAGTATTTT. It translates to CASSIGDTQYF.

This chain connects TRBV9 to TRBJ2-7; no clear D gene. This CDR3 is 13 amino acids long. Per germline, CDR1 SGDLS and CDR2 YYNGEE. With 0 bases removed from V and 3 bases from J, the gap between germline ends came to 7 bases. The CDR3 DNA reads as TGTGCCAGCAGCGTAGTTCCGTACTACGAGCAGTACTTC. Encoded protein: CASSVVPYYEQYF. Full variable domain (rest looked up from reference TRBV9 and TRBJ2-7): DSGVTQTPKHLITATGQRVTLRCSPRSGDLSVYWYQQSLDQGLQFLIQYYNGEERAKGNILERFSAQQFPDLHSELNLSSLELGDSALYFCASSVVPYYEQYFGPGTRLTVT.

The rearrangement links TRBV15 to TRBJ1-2; weak D call: TRBD1 (6 bases). V was shortened by 5 bases and J by 2 bases, with 12 bases between the two germline ends. The CDR3 is made up of 14 amino acids. Germline V gene sequence: CDR1 LNHNV, CDR2 YYDKDF (reference sequence). CDR3 amino acids: CATSGGGSNYGYTF. In DNA form, the CDR3 reads TGTGCCACCAGCGGAGGGGGTTCCAACTATGGCTACACCTTC.